These 10 T cell receptor beta chains came from one sample sequenced in a study of T cell clones after liver transplantation. Method: immunoSEQ multiplex PCR; TCRdb's copy keeps in-frame clones and lacks some. The sample has fewer than 70,000 clones, around 75% seen once. Material: CD4+ T cells from blood, obtained before liver transplant. These receptors came from a human donor who received a liver transplant.

V and J are TRBV23-1 and TRBJ1-4; D is possibly TRBD1 (5 bases). Being an ORF, TRBV23-1 has a function that is uncertain. This CDR3 region has 15 residues. The V and J ends lost 2 bases and 3 bases respectively, with 10 bases between them. The CDR3 loop reads CASSQVNRSNEKLFF. The CDR3 DNA follows: TGCGCCAGCAGTCAAGTAAACAGGTCTAATGAAAAACTGTTTTTT.

The chain uses TRBV27 and TRBJ2-3, with 8 bases matching TRBD1. From germline, CDR1 is MNHEY and CDR2 SMNVEV (reference sequence). This CDR3 has 16 amino acids. The junction had 3 bases not matched to a gene; V was cut back by 0 bases and J by 1 base. CDR3 residues: CASSLSAGGGTDTQYF. In DNA form, the CDR3 reads TGTGCCAGCAGTTTATCGGCAGGGGGCGGCACAGATACGCAGTATTTT.

This chain links TRBV7-2 with TRBJ2-5; unclear D gene. V shed 4 bases and J shed 5 bases, with 14 bases lying between them. This CDR3 comprises 14 residues. Germline V gene data show CDR1 as SGHTA and CDR2 as FQGNSA. Here the CDR3 reads CASSSWAGRETQYF. In DNA form, the CDR3 reads TGTGCCAGCAGCTCCTGGGCCGGAAGGGAGACCCAGTACTTC.

The V gene is TRBV5-1, the J gene TRBJ2-5; 8 bases are shared with TRBD1. J lost 5 bases, V lost 3 bases, and 6 bases had no gene match. CDR1 is SGHRS, CDR2 YFSETQ, per germline. This CDR3 has 14 residues. The CDR3 is CASSSGQGHETQYF. Written as DNA, the CDR3 is TGCGCCAGCAGCTCAGGACAGGGACACGAGACCCAGTACTTC.

The V and J genes are TRBV18 and TRBJ1-4, with D tentatively TRBD1 (5 bases). V lost 3 bases, J lost 0 bases, and 5 bases lay in between. The CDR3 runs to 14 residues. CDR1 and CDR2 (germline): KGHSH, LQKENI. CDR3 DNA: TGTGCCAGCTCACCGACAGCAACTAATGAAAAACTGTTTTTT. It yields the protein CASSPTATNEKLFF.

This clone has at least ten counts. The V and J genes are TRBV19 and TRBJ1-2; D is uncertain. Germline V gene sequence: CDR1 LNHDA, CDR2 SQIVND (reference sequence). Between the trimmed V and J ends, which lost 5 bases and 0 bases, there was a span of 10 bases. The CDR3 loop spans 14 amino acids. CDR3 amino acids: CASSAPGANYGYTF. DNA for the CDR3: TGTGCCAGTAGTGCACCCGGAGCTAACTATGGCTACACCTTC. The whole variable domain, filled in from reference TRBV19 and TRBJ1-2, reads DGGITQSPKYLFRKEGQNVTLSCEQNLNHDAMYWYRQDPGQGLRLIYYSQIVNDFQKGDIAEGYSVSREKKESFPLTVTSAQKNPTAFYLCASSAPGANYGYTFGSGTRLTVV.

This clone was seen a few times. The chain joins TRBV6-6 to TRBJ2-3; 9 bases align to TRBD1. V was pared by 0 bases and J by 12 bases, with 7 bases of the junction left unmatched. The germline V gene encodes CDR1 MNHNY and CDR2 SVGAGI (reference sequence). The CDR3 covers 14 residues. For the CDR3, the DNA is TGTGCCAGCAGTTACTCGGGGGACAGGGACGCACAGTATTTT. Protein: CASSYSGDRDAQYF.

This clone was seen a few times. This chain joins TRBV11-2 and TRBJ2-3, with 10 bases matching TRBD2. Germline assignment: CDR1 SGHAT and CDR2 FQNNGV. The CDR3 is 15 amino acids. V shed 1 base and J 5 bases; nucleotides not matched to a gene: 3. CDR3 in amino acids: CASSLGASGGDTQYF. CDR3 nucleotide sequence: TGTGCCAGCAGCTTAGGAGCTAGCGGGGGAGATACGCAGTATTTT.

As concerns this clone: Other DNA sequences from this sample encode an identical CDR3 as well. The chain uses TRBV28 and TRBJ1-6, with 7 bases matching TRBD1. Germline V gene lookup returns CDR1 MDHEN and CDR2 SYDVKM. The CDR3 is made up of 20 amino acids. V dropped 6 bases and J dropped 4; count of bases not matched to a gene: 21. The CDR3 reads CASRRVTRDSHSSYNSPLHF. The DNA for the CDR3 is TGTGCCAGCAGGCGAGTAACTAGGGACAGTCATAGCTCATATAATTCACCCCTCCACTTT.

The chain uses TRBV27 and TRBJ2-7; TRBD1 matches at 9 bases. The germline V gene has CDR1 MNHEY and CDR2 SMNVEV (reference sequence). V lost 6 bases to trimming and J lost 5 bases; unmatched junction nucleotides: 11. This CDR3 contains 15 residues. The CDR3 spells CASSNPGTGHHEQYF. DNA of the CDR3: TGTGCCAGCAGCAACCCCGGGACAGGGCACCACGAGCAGTACTTC.